The 18 T cell receptor beta chains reported below all come from one sample, sequenced in a study of CXCR3-negative and CXCR3-positive naive CD8 T cells. General study findings and limits: Comparison of naive cells showed more hydrophobic TRB CDR3s in CXCR3-positive than in CXCR3-negative naive cells.

Researchers prepared the TRB cDNA libraries using 5' RACE with UMI labels. TCRdb re-called the 5' RACE reads and gives one entry per CDR3 protein, without DNA. The repertoire shows under 150,000 distinct CDR3 sequences; the top ten hold under 0.75%. No antigens are known for them. Material: naive CXCR3+ CD8+ T cells from blood. This sample's subset: CD45RO-CCR7+CD27+CD95- naive CD8+ T cells expressing CXCR3 (TNR3+). The receptors come from a human donor in good health. Some clones in this sample may be carry-over from other donors' samples.

The rearrangement joins TRBV15 to TRBJ2-5; checking the TCRdb D call of TRBD1 is not possible without DNA. The CDR3 is 12 amino acids. Germline CDR1 LNHNV, CDR2 YYDKDF (reference sequence). CDR3 region: CATSRPGETQYF.

The V gene is TRBV30, the J gene TRBJ2-7; TCRdb's D call, TRBD1, is unchecked because there is no DNA. The CDR3 loop spans 13 amino acids. The germline CDR1 and CDR2 sequences are GTSNPN and SVGIG (reference sequence). The CDR3 spells CAWSFGQGHEQYF.

The chain combines TRBV29-1 with TRBJ1-2; TCRdb indicates TRBD1, and absent DNA this call remains unverified. The CDR3 consists of 12 residues. CDR1 is SQVTM, CDR2 ANQGSEA, per germline. Here the CDR3 reads CSVGTGDVVYTF.

The chain couples TRBV29-1 to TRBJ1-1; the TCRdb call, TRBD1, lacks DNA for checking. The CDR3 consists of 12 residues. Looked up from germline, CDR1 is SQVTM and CDR2 is ANQGSEA. The CDR3: CSASDGVTEAFF.

The chain couples TRBV23-1 to TRBJ1-1; TCRdb's D gene call, TRBD1, goes unchecked for lack of DNA. TRBV23-1 is designated an ORF whose function remains uncertain. The CDR3 contains 13 residues. The CDR3 is CASSQGRGTEAFF.

V gene TRBV5-4 combines with J gene TRBJ2-3; TCRdb gives TRBD1 as the D gene, but with no DNA this cannot be confirmed. Looked up from germline, CDR1 is SGHNT and CDR2 is YYREEE (reference sequence). The CDR3 length is 15 residues. The CDR3 loop is CASSATGLGPDTQYF.

CDR3 loop: CASSLGDSHEQYF. V and J are TRBV12-3 or TRBV12-4 and TRBJ2-7; there is no DNA to check the TCRdb D call of TRBD1. The CDR3 spans 13 residues.

The chain recombines TRBV7-6 with TRBJ2-1; the TCRdb D gene call, TRBD2, has no DNA to confirm it. Germline assignment: CDR1 SGHVS and CDR2 FNYEAQ. This CDR3 region has 15 residues. This CDR3 is CASSLSGRGYNEQFF.

The chain recombines TRBV13 with TRBJ1-1; TCRdb reports TRBD1, a call that lacks DNA to check it against. From germline, CDR1 is PRHDT and CDR2 FYEKMQ (reference sequence). This CDR3 has 14 residues. The CDR3 reads CASNYHGGDTEAFF.

The rearrangement links TRBV18 to TRBJ2-1. This CDR3 spans 16 amino acids. CDR1 and CDR2 from the germline V gene are KGHSH and LQKENI. This chain's CDR3 is CASSPRVVAGYNEQFF.

The V call is TRBV5-1, the J call TRBJ2-7. The CDR3 extends over 13 amino acids. The germline CDR1 and CDR2 sequences are SGHRS and YFSETQ. CDR3 protein: CASSSEIADEQYF.

The chain combines TRBV7-3 with TRBJ2-1; TCRdb's assignment of TRBD2 cannot be checked, as there is no DNA. This CDR3 comprises 14 residues. Germline V CDR1 and CDR2: SGHTA, FQGTGA. CDR3 region: CASSLLAGTNEQFF.

The rearrangement uses TRBV9 and TRBJ2-3; TCRdb selects TRBD2, and the lack of DNA leaves this call unchecked. The CDR3 is made up of 17 amino acids. Germline CDR1 and CDR2: SGDLS and YYNGEE. The CDR3 sequence is CASSVEPSGGATDTQYF.

The CDR3 loop is CASSAGRYEQYF. The V call is TRBV7-2, the J call TRBJ2-7. The V gene's germline CDR1 is SGHTA and CDR2 FQGNSA. The CDR3 extends over 12 amino acids. Full variable domain (rest looked up from reference TRBV7-2 and TRBJ2-7): GAGVSQSPSNKVTEKGKDVELRCDPISGHTALYWYRQSLGQGLEFLIYFQGNSAPDKSGLPSDRFSAERTGGSVSTLTIQRTQQEDSAVYLCASSAGRYEQYFGPGTRLTVT.

CDR3 region: CASSLQGIQETQYF. The J gene is TRBJ2-5, the V gene TRBV27; TCRdb's D call of TRBD1 is untestable without DNA. The CDR3 has 14 amino acids. Per germline, CDR1 MNHEY and CDR2 SMNVEV (reference sequence).

This chain links TRBV30 with TRBJ2-2. This CDR3 region has 12 residues. CDR1 and CDR2 from the germline V gene are GTSNPN and SVGIG (reference sequence). CDR3 amino acids: CAWSVNPGELFF.

The chain couples TRBV1 to TRBJ1-1; there is no DNA to check the TCRdb D call of TRBD1. TRBV1 is an annotated pseudogene. The CDR3 is 17 residues long. This CDR3 is CTSSQEARGALLTEAFF.

The CDR3 sequence: CATSRDAGGRTEAFF. The rearrangement joins TRBV15 to TRBJ1-1. Germline V gene lookup returns CDR1 LNHNV and CDR2 YYDKDF (reference sequence). This CDR3 spans 15 amino acids.